Listed here is a single TCR beta chain. Its target is unknown. The germline gives CDR1 SNHLY, CDR2 FYNNEI. Trimming left V 6 bases short and J 0 bases short, with 11 bases between. CDR3 length equals 15 residues. The sample originates from a study of OX40 agonist ivuxolimab in advanced cancers. On the study more broadly: All patients had ivuxolimab intravenously every 2 weeks at 0.01 to 10 mg/kg. The dose-escalation group included hepatocellular carcinoma, melanoma, renal cell carcinoma and head and neck cancer. Study-wide results and caveats: Circulating CD4+ and CD8+ T cells showed clonal expansion by week 6 at 0.1 to 3.0 mg/kg.

If patients had autoimmune disease history or systemic immunosuppression, they were excluded. Profiling relied on immunoSEQ multiplex PCR, and the TCRdb table lists in-frame clones only, not all of them. The table has 62,000 or so clones, 86% seen once. Sample: CD4+ or CD8+ T cells sorted from blood, taken in a trial of the OX40 agonist ivuxolimab. The receptor comes from an adult with an advanced solid tumor such as melanoma, head and neck, liver or kidney cancer. The rearrangement uses TRBV2 and TRBJ2-2; TRBD1 is a possible D gene (6 bases). For the CDR3, the DNA is TGTGCCAGCAGCCTGACAGGCCCGAACACCGGGGAGCTGTTTTTT. This codes for CASSLTGPNTGELFF.